Only a few counts were recorded for the clone carrying this T cell receptor beta chain. As yet, its antigen is unknown. This specimen belongs to a study of T cells after yellow fever vaccination. The CDR3 runs 11 residues. V lost 6 bases to trimming and J lost 10 bases, with 12 bases between them. CDR1 is ENHRY and CDR2 is SYGVKD in the germline V gene. Findings of the study overall: Post-booster repertoires contained most primary-vaccination clones again (about 95% CD4, around 88% CD8). Of the clonotypes, a small share occurred in both CD4 and CD8 compartments.

As TCR cDNA was made by 5'RACE template switching, a universal primer site and UMIs were added. TCRdb called the 5' RACE reads again in MiXCR, with one record for every CDR3 protein. This sample has roughly 330,000 distinct CDR3 sequences, with 3.5% to 4.5% found just once. The genes are TRBV10-3 and TRBJ1-1, with D possibly being TRBD1 (5 bases). The sequence came from a man younger than 30 who received the YFV17D yellow fever vaccine. The specimen comprised PBMCs, sampled 5 days after the yellow fever booster vaccination. CDR3 residues: CAIRGNGAAFF. CDR3 in DNA: TGTGCCATCAGGGGGAATGGGGCAGCTTTCTTT.